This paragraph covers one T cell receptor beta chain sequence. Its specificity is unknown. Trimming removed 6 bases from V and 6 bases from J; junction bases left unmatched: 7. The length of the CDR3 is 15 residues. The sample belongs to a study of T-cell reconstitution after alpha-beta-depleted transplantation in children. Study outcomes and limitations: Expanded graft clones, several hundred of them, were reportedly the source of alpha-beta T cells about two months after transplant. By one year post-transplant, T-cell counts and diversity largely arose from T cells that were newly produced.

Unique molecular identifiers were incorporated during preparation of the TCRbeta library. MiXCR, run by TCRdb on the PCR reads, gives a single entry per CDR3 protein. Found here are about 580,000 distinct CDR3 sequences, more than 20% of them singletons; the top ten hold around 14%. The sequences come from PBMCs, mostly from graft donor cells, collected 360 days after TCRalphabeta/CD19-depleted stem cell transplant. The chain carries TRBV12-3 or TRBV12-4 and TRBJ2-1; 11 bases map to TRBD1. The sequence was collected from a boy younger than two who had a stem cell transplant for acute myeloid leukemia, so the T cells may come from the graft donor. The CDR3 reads CASRAGQGGGNEQFF. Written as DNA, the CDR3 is TGTGCCAGCAGGGCGGGACAGGGGGGAGGCAATGAGCAGTTCTTC.